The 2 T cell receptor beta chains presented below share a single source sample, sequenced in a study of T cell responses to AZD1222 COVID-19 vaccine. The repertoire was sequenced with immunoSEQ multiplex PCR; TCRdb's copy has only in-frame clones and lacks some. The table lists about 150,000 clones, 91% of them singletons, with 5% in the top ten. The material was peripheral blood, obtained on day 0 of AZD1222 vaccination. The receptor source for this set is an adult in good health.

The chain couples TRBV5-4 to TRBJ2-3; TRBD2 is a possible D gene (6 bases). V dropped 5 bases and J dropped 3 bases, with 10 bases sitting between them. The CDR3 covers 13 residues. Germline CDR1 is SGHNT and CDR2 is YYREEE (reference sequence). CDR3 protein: CASRRAGTDTQYF. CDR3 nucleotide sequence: TGTGCCAGCAGAAGGGCGGGAACAGATACGCAGTATTTT.

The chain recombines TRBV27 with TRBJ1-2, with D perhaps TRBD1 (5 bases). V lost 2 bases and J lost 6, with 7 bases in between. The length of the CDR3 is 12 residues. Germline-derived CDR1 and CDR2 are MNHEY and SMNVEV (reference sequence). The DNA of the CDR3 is TGTGCCAGCAGTTTAAAAGGGGATGGCTACACCTTC. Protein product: CASSLKGDGYTF.